A single sample is the source of the 12 T cell receptor beta chains below, sequenced in a study of blood T cell repertoires in COVID-19. Only in-frame clones appear in the TCRdb table, and some are missing; sequencing was by immunoSEQ multiplex PCR. The repertoire holds about 76,000 clones, with 75% to 90% as singletons. The material sequenced was peripheral blood. All receptors derive from a human donor in a cohort sampled during active COVID-19.

The CDR3, as DNA: TGCGCCAGCAGCTACTCCGGTCTGGACAGCAATGAAAAACTGTTTTTT. It translates to CASSYSGLDSNEKLFF. This chain uses TRBV5-1 with TRBJ1-4, with D perhaps TRBD1 (6 bases). Germline V gene lookup returns CDR1 SGHRS and CDR2 YFSETQ. V dropped 3 bases and J dropped 5 bases, with 17 bases sitting between them. The length of the CDR3 is 16 residues.

V and J are TRBV5-1 and TRBJ1-3; D gene uncertain. V shed 5 bases and J shed 4 bases, with 13 bases lying between them. The CDR3 runs to 14 residues. Germline values: CDR1 SGHRS, CDR2 YFSETQ. The CDR3 coding sequence is TGCGCCAGCAGAGCGCCGGAGGACGGAAACACCATATATTTT. It yields the protein CASRAPEDGNTIYF.

The CDR3 bases are TGTGCCAGTAGTATAGTTCTGGGTTTGGAGGCTGAAGCTTTCTTT. Residues: CASSIVLGLEAEAFF. V usage is TRBV19 and J usage is TRBJ1-1; D unresolved. Trimming shortened V by 1 base and J by 6 bases, and 15 bases separated the two germline ends. CDR1 and CDR2 (germline): LNHDA, SQIVND (reference sequence). The CDR3 has 15 amino acids.

V and J are TRBV24-1 and TRBJ2-1; D uncertain. The V end lost 7 bases, the J end lost 1 base, and 7 bases lay between the germline ends. This CDR3 is built from 13 residues. Germline CDR1 KGHDR, CDR2 SFDVKD. The CDR3: CATSDTSYNEQFF. CDR3 nucleotide sequence: TGTGCCACCAGCGATACATCCTACAATGAGCAGTTCTTC.

The J gene is TRBJ1-1, the V gene TRBV5-1; a weak D match, TRBD1 (5 bases). Germline V gene sequence: CDR1 SGHRS, CDR2 YFSETQ. CDR3 length equals 12 residues. Trimming shortened V by 0 bases and J by 6 bases, and 6 bases separated the two germline ends. The CDR3 DNA follows: TGCGCCAGCAGCTTGGAGGGGCCTGAAGCTTTCTTT. It translates to CASSLEGPEAFF.

Note on this clone: One junction end disagrees with the germline gene, perhaps due to a read error. The rearrangement links TRBV7-3 to TRBJ2-7, with D tentatively TRBD2 (5 bases). The V gene's germline CDR1 is SGHTA and CDR2 FQGTGA. The CDR3 covers 14 residues. This CDR3 reads CASSPTAAVVGVNF. In DNA form, the CDR3 reads TGTGCCAGCAGCCCAACCGCAGCGGTCGTAGGCGTGAACTTC.

Turning to this clone: The sample contains more than one DNA sequence encoding this CDR3. The chain carries TRBV18 and TRBJ2-7; 10 bases are a match to TRBD1. This CDR3 contains 14 residues. Germline assignment: CDR1 KGHSH and CDR2 LQKENI. V dropped 6 bases and J dropped 4; count of bases not matched to a gene: 6. CDR3 sequence (DNA): TGTGCCAGCTCTCCCCGGGACAGGGGATACGAGCAGTACTTC. Translated, it gives CASSPRDRGYEQYF.

The chain is built from TRBV5-5 and TRBJ2-7; TRBD1 matches 7 bases. The CDR3 consists of 14 residues. With 2 bases clipped from V and 5 bases from J, the junction kept 7 bases outside the gene matches. Germline assignment: CDR1 SGHKS and CDR2 YYEKEE (reference sequence). CDR3 bases: TGTGCCAGCAGCTTAATCAGACAGGGCGACGAGCAGTACTTC. Encoded protein: CASSLIRQGDEQYF.

This chain uses TRBV6-5 with TRBJ2-2, with 8 positions matching TRBD1. V lost 7 bases and J lost 7; bases outside the gene matches: 8. This CDR3 spans 14 amino acids. Germline lookup yields CDR1 MNHEY and CDR2 SVGAGI. The DNA for the CDR3 is TGTGCCAGCAAATTCGACAGGGGTCACGGGGAGCTGTTTTTT. This gives the protein CASKFDRGHGELFF.

The chain couples TRBV5-1 to TRBJ1-4; 9 bases line up with TRBD1. Germline CDR1 SGHRS, CDR2 YFSETQ. The CDR3 has 14 amino acids. Losses at the gene ends were 3 bases for V and 8 bases for J; bases not matched to a gene: 5. The CDR3 is CASSSGQGGEKLFF. CDR3 nucleotides: TGCGCCAGCAGCTCGGGACAGGGTGGGGAAAAACTGTTTTTT.

The V call is TRBV5-1, the J call TRBJ2-7; 9 nucleotides agree with TRBD1. The length of the CDR3 is 16 residues. The V gene end was trimmed by 0 bases and the J gene end by 3 bases; junction bases not matched to a gene: 7. In germline, CDR1 is SGHRS, CDR2 YFSETQ. This chain's CDR3 is CASSLASGTGSYEQYF. In DNA form, the CDR3 reads TGCGCCAGCAGCTTGGCCTCCGGGACAGGGAGCTACGAGCAGTACTTC.

The V and J genes are TRBV10-3 and TRBJ1-5; D is perhaps TRBD1 (5 bases). Trimming removed 10 bases at V and 3 bases at J, with 10 bases between. The CDR3 extends over 12 amino acids. CDR1 is ENHRY, CDR2 SYGVKD, per germline. The chain's CDR3 is CATRGDNQPQHF. The CDR3 DNA is TGTGCCACCCGGGGGGACAATCAGCCCCAGCATTTT.